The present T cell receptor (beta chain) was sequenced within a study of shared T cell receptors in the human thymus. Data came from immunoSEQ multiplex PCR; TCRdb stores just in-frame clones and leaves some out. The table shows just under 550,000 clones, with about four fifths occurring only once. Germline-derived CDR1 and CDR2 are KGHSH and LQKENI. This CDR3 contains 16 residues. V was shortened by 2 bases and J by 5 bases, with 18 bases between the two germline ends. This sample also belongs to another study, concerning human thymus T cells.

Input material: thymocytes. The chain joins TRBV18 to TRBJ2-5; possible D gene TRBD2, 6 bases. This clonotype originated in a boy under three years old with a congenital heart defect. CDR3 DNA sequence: TGTGCCAGCTCACCAGCGGGGCCAGGGTCAAGGGAGACCCAGTACTTC. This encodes CASSPAGPGSRETQYF. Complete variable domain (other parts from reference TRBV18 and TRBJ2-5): NAGVMQNPRHLVRRRGQEARLRCSPMKGHSHVYWYRQLPEEGLKFMVYLQKENIIDESGMPKERFSAEFPKEGPSILRIQQVVRGDSAAYFCASSPAGPGSRETQYFGPGTRLLVL.